This T cell receptor beta chain came from a study of patients and donors after allogeneic stem cell transplantation. The V and J ends lost 11 bases and 5 bases respectively, with 16 bases between them. The length of the CDR3 is 14 residues. Germline CDR1 reads MDHEN; CDR2 reads SYDVKM. TCRdb recomputed calls from the RT-PCR reads with MiXCR, one row per CDR3 protein. The sample holds around 90,000 distinct CDR3 sequences, about 44% seen once. The receptor comes from a human donor who was either an allogeneic HSCT recipient or a stem cell or donor lymphocyte infusion donor (not recorded which). It is not recorded whose cells these are; they may come from a transplant donor. Sample: blood, either unsorted or a sorted T cell fraction (not recorded which). The J gene is TRBJ1-6, the V gene TRBV28; D is perhaps TRBD1 (6 bases). CDR3 nucleotides: TGTGCCGCAACATACAGGGCGCATAATTCACCCCTCCACTTT. Protein sequence: CAATYRAHNSPLHF.